This is a list of T cell receptor beta chains from one sample in a study of cytomegalovirus exposure and HLA in healthy donors. Clones were read by immunoSEQ multiplex PCR, and TCRdb kept only the in-frame ones, dropping some. The top ten clones hold 9.5% to 12% of a sample with some 100,000 clones, 77% of them seen once. Sequencing used PBMCs. These receptors were taken from a man aged 35 to 55 in good health and CMV-seropositive. The CDR3 runs from the conserved cysteine through the conserved F or W. D genes are given only for firm matches. The size field is filled for only some rows; it gives once, few, many or a size class.

D,size,J,V,DNA,CDR3
TRBD2,once,TRBJ2-1,TRBV10-3,TGTGCCATCAGTGAGTCAGGCGGGGGGTTCAATGAGCAGTTCTTC,CAISESGGGFNEQFF
TRBD2,once,TRBJ2-3,TRBV7-2,TGTGCCAGCAGGGGGAGCGGGGGGGATACGCAGTATTTT,CASRGSGGDTQYF
NA,NA,TRBJ1-2,TRBV27,TGTGCCAGCAGTTTAAGTGGGGGGGGAGCGGCAGCCTATGGCTACACCTTC,CASSLSGGGAAAYGYTF
NA,NA,TRBJ1-1,TRBV7-9,TGTGCCAGCAGCCCCTACAGGGTCACTGAAGCTTTCTTT,CASSPYRVTEAFF
NA,NA,TRBJ2-5,TRBV5-4,TGTGCCAGCAGCAGATCAGGGGTTATAGAGACCCAGTACTTC,CASSRSGVIETQYF
NA,many,TRBJ2-1,TRBV5-4,TGTGCCAGCAGCTTGTTGGCTGAACGGTTCTTC,CASSLLAERFF
TRBD1,NA,TRBJ2-3,TRBV28,TGTGCCAGCAGTCCTCTTTGGACAGGGCAAGCTAGCACAGATACGCAGTATTTT,CASSPLWTGQASTDTQYF
TRBD1,NA,TRBJ2-7,TRBV15,TGTGCCACCAGCAGGGGACAGGGGGCGGGAGAGCAGTACTTC,CATSRGQGAGEQYF
NA,NA,TRBJ1-2,TRBV7-9,TGTGCCAGCAGCTTTGACCAGGCCGCGGGCTACACCTTC,CASSFDQAAGYTF
TRBD1,NA,TRBJ2-7,TRBV11-3,TGTGCCAGCAGCCCGTCAGGGGGCCCTGCAGGTGAGCAGTACTTC,CASSPSGGPAGEQYF
NA,once,TRBJ1-1,TRBV6-5,TGTGCCAGCAGTTATTCTACCCTGAGGATGAACACTGAAGCTTTCTTT,CASSYSTLRMNTEAFF
NA,NA,TRBJ2-3,TRBV5-1,TGCGCCAGCAGCGGGACACAAACTAGCGCAGATACGCAGTATTTT,CASSGTQTSADTQYF
NA,NA,TRBJ1-2,TRBV29-1,TGCAGCGTGCAAACAGGGTTCTTCGGCTACACCTTC,CSVQTGFFGYTF